This T cell receptor beta chain originates from a study of siplizumab effects on memory and regulatory T cells. The study, taken as a whole, reports: Alloreactive sequences whose origin lay in unstimulated CD4+ memory cells were significantly reduced by siplizumab. There appeared to be greater diversity in naive T cells than in memory cells, and naive T cells seemed major contributors to the alloresponse.

This table comes from immunoSEQ multiplex PCR, and its TCRdb copy is limited to in-frame clones, with some not included. The table has over 85,000 clones, 93% seen once; the top ten hold 6.5%. For this clone: What it binds is not known.

Trimming at V came to 6 bases and at J to 6 bases, leaving 20 bases not matched to a gene. From germline, CDR1 is SGHDT and CDR2 YYEEEE. The CDR3 extends over 18 amino acids. Material: CD8+ T cells sorted from blood. The chain employs TRBV5-6 and TRBJ1-5; 8 bases are a match to TRBD1. This clonotype originated in a human donor in good health. The DNA of the CDR3 is TGTGCCAGCACACCCCTTGAGGCGCCGGACAGGGTCGGTCAGCCCCAGCATTTT. Protein: CASTPLEAPDRVGQPQHF.